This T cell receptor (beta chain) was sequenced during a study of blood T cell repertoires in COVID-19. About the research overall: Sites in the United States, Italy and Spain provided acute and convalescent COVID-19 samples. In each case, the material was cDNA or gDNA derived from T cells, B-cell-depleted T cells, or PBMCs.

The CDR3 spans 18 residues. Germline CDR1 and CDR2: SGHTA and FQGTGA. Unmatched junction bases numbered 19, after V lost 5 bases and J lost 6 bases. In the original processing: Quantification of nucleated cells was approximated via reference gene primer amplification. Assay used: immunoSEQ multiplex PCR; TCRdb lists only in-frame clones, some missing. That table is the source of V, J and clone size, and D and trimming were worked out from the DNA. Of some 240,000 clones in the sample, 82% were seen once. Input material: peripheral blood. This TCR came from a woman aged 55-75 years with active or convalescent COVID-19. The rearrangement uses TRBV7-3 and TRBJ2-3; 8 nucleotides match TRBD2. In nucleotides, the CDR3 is TGTGCCAGCAGCCGAAGGGGCCCCGGGACTAGAGGTTCGGATACGCAGTATTTT. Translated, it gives CASSRRGPGTRGSDTQYF.